Each of the 32 T cell receptor beta chains below was sequenced from the same sample in a study of response to subunit inactivated influenza vaccine. TCRdb used MiXCR to reprocess the RT-PCR reads, holding one entry per CDR3 protein. The table lists under 850,000 distinct CDR3 sequences, about 18% of them singletons. The sequenced sample was PBMCs from blood, obtained roughly 5 days after vaccination. These receptors all stem from a man between 45 and 60 years old who received an inactivated influenza vaccine.

The V and J genes are TRBV11-3 and TRBJ2-1; D might be TRBD1 (5 bases). V lost 5 bases to trimming and J lost 5 bases, with 10 bases between them. The length of the CDR3 is 13 residues. Germline CDR1 SGHNT, CDR2 YENEEA. The CDR3 here is CASSKQVNNEQFF. The CDR3 region has the DNA TGTGCCAGCAGCAAACAGGTTAACAATGAGCAGTTCTTC.

This sequence joins TRBV12-3 or TRBV12-4 and TRBJ1-1; maybe TRBD1 (5 bases). The ends were cut back, 6 bases at V and 1 base at J, with 15 bases in the middle. The CDR3 is 15 residues long. The CDR3 sequence: CASRRPGDRNTEAFF. CDR3 nucleotide sequence: TGTGCCAGCAGAAGGCCGGGGGATAGGAACACTGAAGCTTTCTTT.

This clonotype showed up just a few times. This rearrangement joins TRBV12-3 or TRBV12-4 to TRBJ2-7, with D tentatively TRBD2 (6 bases). The V gene lost 5 bases and the J gene lost 7 bases, with 18 bases spanning the gap. CDR3 length: 14 residues. CDR3 amino acids: CASSTSGPAGEQYF. DNA for the CDR3: TGTGCCAGCAGTACCTCAGGACCGGCGGGGGAGCAGTACTTC.

This clonotype was observed a few times. The J gene is TRBJ2-7, the V gene TRBV20-1; TRBD1 is a possible D gene (5 bases). Germline V lookup: CDR1 DFQATT, CDR2 SNEGSKA (reference sequence). The germline V and J ends were trimmed by 0 bases and 0 bases, with 15 bases remaining between them. The CDR3 loop spans 16 amino acids. CDR3 sequence reads: CSARDPRRGPSYEQYF. In nucleotides, the CDR3 is TGCAGTGCTAGAGATCCGAGAAGGGGCCCCTCCTACGAGCAGTACTTC.

This clonotype came up a few times. This chain links TRBV28 with TRBJ2-7; D is unresolved. CDR3 length equals 16 residues. Germline CDR1 is MDHEN and CDR2 is SYDVKM. The V and J ends lost 8 bases and 2 bases respectively, with 22 bases between them. CDR3 nucleotides: TGTGCCAGCGCATCGAGATTCGTAAGTCTGGCCTACGAGCAGTACTTC. Translated, it gives CASASRFVSLAYEQYF. The full variable domain, in which reference TRBV28 and TRBJ2-7 provide the parts outside the CDR3, is DVKVTQSSRYLVKRTGEKVFLECVQDMDHENMFWYRQDPGLGLRLIYFSYDVKMKEKGDIPEGYSVSREKKERFSLILESASTNQTSMYLCASASRFVSLAYEQYFGPGTRLTVT.

This clonotype was detected a few times. The chain couples TRBV7-2 to TRBJ1-1; perhaps TRBD1 as D (5 bases). CDR1 and CDR2 from the germline V gene are SGHTA and FQGNSA. CDR3 length equals 14 residues. Trimming removed 6 bases at V and 4 bases at J, with 15 bases between. Written as DNA, the CDR3 is TGTGCCAGCAGAGGGACGGGCTTAGGCACTGAAGCTTTCTTT. Translating gives CASRGTGLGTEAFF. The full variable domain, rest sourced from reference TRBV7-2 and TRBJ1-1, is GAGVSQSPSNKVTEKGKDVELRCDPISGHTALYWYRQSLGQGLEFLIYFQGNSAPDKSGLPSDRFSAERTGGSVSTLTIQRTQQEDSAVYLCASRGTGLGTEAFFGQGTRLTVV.

This chain connects TRBV25-1 to TRBJ1-6; D not certain. The CDR3 covers 17 residues. The V gene lost 3 bases and the J gene lost 7 bases, with 19 bases spanning the gap. CDR1 and CDR2 (germline): MGHDK, SYGVNS. The CDR3 protein is CASSDGNRARGNSPLHF. Written as DNA, the CDR3 is TGTGCCAGCAGTGATGGGAATAGGGCTAGAGGGAATTCACCCCTCCACTTT.

This chain uses TRBV6-2 or TRBV6-3 with TRBJ2-3, with TRBD2 identical over 9 bases. J lost 15 bases, V lost 6 bases, and 10 bases had no gene match. From germline, CDR1 is MNHEY and CDR2 SVGEGT. The CDR3 extends over 12 amino acids. The CDR3 reads CASSDRLAERYF. CDR3 DNA: TGTGCCAGCAGCGATCGACTAGCGGAGAGATATTTT.

This clonotype was counted only a few times. The rearrangement joins TRBV3-1 to TRBJ2-7; no definite D call. V lost 0 bases, J lost 7 bases, and 10 bases lay in between. In germline, CDR1 is LGHDT, CDR2 YNNKEL (reference sequence). The CDR3 extends over 13 amino acids. The DNA of the CDR3 is TGTGCCAGCAGCCAAGAACTGTTGCGAGAGCAGTACTTC. Its protein is CASSQELLREQYF.

This clonotype was counted only a few times. The gene calls are TRBV6-5 and TRBJ1-6; no firm D call. CDR1 is MNHEY and CDR2 is SVGAGI in the germline V gene. The CDR3 is 15 residues long. Trimming pared 0 bases from V and 6 bases from J, leaving 9 bases between. CDR3 coding DNA: TGTGCCAGCAGTTACTCGACGGAACCTAATTCACCCCTCCACTTT. Amino acid sequence: CASSYSTEPNSPLHF.

This clonotype was detected a few times. The V call is TRBV5-1, the J call TRBJ2-5, with 12 bases lining up with TRBD2. V lost 1 base, J lost 4 bases, and 8 bases stayed unmatched. The CDR3 consists of 17 residues. The V gene's germline CDR1 is SGHRS and CDR2 YFSETQ. The CDR3 here is CASSLTFVTSGGETQYF. CDR3 coding DNA: TGCGCCAGCAGCTTGACCTTCGTGACTAGCGGGGGAGAGACCCAGTACTTC.

This clonotype was observed a handful of times. The chain carries TRBV9 and TRBJ2-3; TRBD1 matches at 8 bases. The CDR3 is 14 residues long. J lost 6 bases, V lost 3 bases, and 6 bases had no gene match. Looked up from germline, CDR1 is SGDLS and CDR2 is YYNGEE. The CDR3 reads CASSDRGERDTQYF. In DNA, the CDR3 is TGTGCCAGCAGCGACAGGGGGGAGAGGGATACGCAGTATTTT.

This sequence joins TRBV4-1 and TRBJ2-5; D is unclear. With 1 base removed from V and 4 bases from J, the gap between germline ends came to 10 bases. This CDR3 comprises 14 residues. From germline, CDR1 is MGHRA and CDR2 YSYEKL. For the CDR3, the DNA is TGCGCCAGCAGCCAAGGACCTTCTGGAGAGACCCAGTACTTC. This codes for CASSQGPSGETQYF.

This chain links TRBV7-9 with TRBJ2-3; 8 bases fit TRBD1. This CDR3 has 14 residues. The junction had 7 bases not matched to a gene; V was cut back by 5 bases and J by 6 bases. Germline-derived CDR1 and CDR2 are SEHNR and FQNEAQ (reference sequence). The CDR3 region has the DNA TGTGCCAGCAGCCCTAAGGACAGGGCCGATACGCAGTATTTT. Encoded protein: CASSPKDRADTQYF.

Many counts were recorded for this clonotype. The rearrangement links TRBV29-1 to TRBJ2-7; D is possibly TRBD2 (5 bases). The CDR3 runs 13 residues. Trimming pared 2 bases from V and 2 bases from J, leaving 10 bases between. Germline V CDR1 and CDR2: SQVTM, ANQGSEA. Here the CDR3 DNA reads TGCAGCGTTGAAAACGGGGTTACCTACGAGCAGTACTTC. This codes for CSVENGVTYEQYF.

This rearrangement joins TRBV18 to TRBJ2-5, with D maybe TRBD1 (6 bases). Between the trimmed V and J ends, which lost 5 bases and 4 bases, there was a span of 14 bases. Germline CDR1 KGHSH, CDR2 LQKENI. The CDR3 consists of 14 residues. CDR3 sequence reads: CASSETGSGETQYF. CDR3 coding DNA: TGTGCCAGCTCAGAAACAGGGTCGGGAGAGACCCAGTACTTC.

The CDR3 protein is CASSVTGASTDTQYF. The CDR3 nucleotides are TGCGCCAGCAGCGTGACAGGGGCTAGCACAGATACGCAGTATTTT. The chain links TRBV5-1 to TRBJ2-3; 8 bases are shared with TRBD1. The CDR3 consists of 15 residues. The germline gives CDR1 SGHRS, CDR2 YFSETQ. The ends lost 4 bases at V and 0 bases at J; junction bases unmatched: 4.

In this sample, this clonotype turned up a few times. The chain uses TRBV12-3 or TRBV12-4 and TRBJ2-2, with 10 bases lining up with TRBD1. CDR3 length: 16 residues. V lost 7 bases and J lost 4; bases outside the gene matches: 9. The CDR3 nucleotides read TGTGCCAGCACCGAAGCCGACAGGGGGCTCACCGGGGAGCTGTTTTTT. It specifies CASTEADRGLTGELFF.

The chain employs TRBV5-1 and TRBJ2-7; D is uncertain. The V gene's germline CDR1 is SGHRS and CDR2 YFSETQ. CDR3 length: 15 residues. Deletions cut 5 bases from V and 0 bases from J, with 15 bases between. CDR3 region: CASRQTLSVSYEQYF. The CDR3 DNA reads as TGCGCCAGCAGACAGACCCTTTCCGTCTCCTACGAGCAGTACTTC. Full variable domain (missing parts from reference TRBV5-1 and TRBJ2-7): KAGVTQTPRYLIKTRGQQVTLSCSPISGHRSVSWYQQTPGQGLQFLFEYFSETQRNKGNFPGRFSGRQFSNSRSEMNVSTLELGDSALYLCASRQTLSVSYEQYFGPGTRLTVT.

The table lists this clonotype with a few counts. The chain combines TRBV27 with TRBJ2-1; no reliable D call. This CDR3 is 15 amino acids long. Trimming took off 2 bases at V and 2 bases at J, with 10 bases between the two ends. CDR1 and CDR2 (germline): MNHEY, SMNVEV (reference sequence). The chain's CDR3 is CASSLGQRPYNEQFF. DNA for the CDR3: TGTGCCAGCAGTTTAGGGCAACGTCCCTACAATGAGCAGTTCTTC.

This clonotype was found a few times. The chain combines TRBV5-1 with TRBJ2-1; 9 bases agree with TRBD2. This CDR3 is built from 17 residues. Trimming removed 5 bases from V and 3 bases from J; junction bases left unmatched: 12. The germline gives CDR1 SGHRS, CDR2 YFSETQ. DNA of the CDR3: TGCGCCAGCAGTCCCAGCGGGGGGTTTAGGTTCTACAATGAGCAGTTCTTC. This sequence encodes CASSPSGGFRFYNEQFF.

This chain uses TRBV7-9 with TRBJ1-2; D is unclear. The CDR3 is 11 amino acids. Germline values: CDR1 SEHNR, CDR2 FQNEAQ (reference sequence). Trimming removed 8 bases at V and 8 bases at J, with 12 bases between. CDR3 in DNA: TGTGCCAGCTACGTAGGGAGCGGCTACACCTTC. Protein product: CASYVGSGYTF. Full variable domain (outside the CDR3, taken from reference TRBV7-9 and TRBJ1-2): DTGVSQNPRHKITKRGQNVTFRCDPISEHNRLYWYRQTLGQGPEFLTYFQNEAQLEKSRLLSDRFSAERPKGSFSTLEIQRTEQGDSAMYLCASYVGSGYTFGSGTRLTVV.

This clonotype appeared a few times. This sequence joins TRBV9 and TRBJ2-3, with a tentative D call TRBD2 (6 bases). This CDR3 has 15 residues. Germline CDR1 and CDR2: SGDLS and YYNGEE. The V gene lost 2 bases and the J gene lost 4 bases, with 14 bases spanning the gap. The CDR3 is CASSVEGGAADTQYF. The CDR3 nucleotides read TGTGCCAGCAGCGTTGAAGGAGGGGCGGCAGATACGCAGTATTTT.

This clonotype was seen a few times. The chain couples TRBV20-1 to TRBJ2-7, with 7 bases that match TRBD2. Germline trimming cut 6 bases from V and 1 base from J; bases unmatched to any gene: 6. The CDR3 totals 13 residues. CDR1 is DFQATT and CDR2 is SNEGSKA in the germline V gene (reference sequence). The CDR3 sequence is CSAEAGRSYEQYF. The DNA for the CDR3 is TGCAGTGCCGAAGCGGGACGATCCTACGAGCAGTACTTC.

In this sample, this clonotype turned up a few times. This chain uses TRBV24-1 with TRBJ2-1, with 7 bases identical to TRBD1. Per the germline V gene, CDR1 is KGHDR and CDR2 is SFDVKD. The CDR3 contains 15 residues. V shed 3 bases, J shed 4 bases, and the junction held 5 bases outside the gene matches. DNA for the CDR3: TGTGCCACCAGTGATCTAAACAGGGGTTACAATGAGCAGTTCTTC. It translates to CATSDLNRGYNEQFF.

The rearrangement uses TRBV6-4 and TRBJ2-4; D perhaps matches TRBD1 (5 bases). Per the germline V gene, CDR1 is MRHNA and CDR2 is SNTAGT. This CDR3 comprises 13 residues. Trimming cost V 3 bases and J 9 bases, with 12 bases left between them. CDR3 amino acids: CASSERQGGIQYF. For the CDR3, the DNA is TGTGCCAGCAGTGAGCGGCAGGGTGGCATTCAGTACTTC.

The rearrangement joins TRBV29-1 to TRBJ1-2; no firm D call. Germline CDR1 SQVTM, CDR2 ANQGSEA. The V end lost 8 bases, the J end lost 2 bases, and 21 bases lay between the germline ends. This CDR3 is built from 15 residues. CDR3 sequence: CSISEALSLNYGYTF. The DNA of the CDR3 is TGCAGCATATCGGAGGCCCTGTCCCTCAACTATGGCTACACCTTC.

This clonotype was seen more than once but under ten times. The chain employs TRBV20-1 and TRBJ2-3; 8 nucleotides agree with TRBD2. Germline lookup yields CDR1 DFQATT and CDR2 SNEGSKA (reference sequence). CDR3 length: 14 amino acids. The J segment lost 3 bases and the V segment lost 1 base, leaving 3 bases of the junction unmatched. In nucleotides, the CDR3 is TGCAGTGCTAGAGGACCGGGGGGGACAGATACGCAGTATTTT. Translating it yields CSARGPGGTDTQYF.

The chain combines TRBV10-3 with TRBJ2-1, with 8 bases lining up with TRBD1. Germline CDR1 and CDR2: ENHRY and SYGVKD. Trimming removed 6 bases from V and 5 bases from J; junction bases left unmatched: 15. The CDR3 loop spans 17 amino acids. The CDR3 DNA follows: TGTGCCATCAGCGCAAGGCCCTCAGGGGGCGGCGACAATGAGCAGTTCTTC. Protein: CAISARPSGGGDNEQFF.

This clonotype occurred many times. This chain uses TRBV12-3 or TRBV12-4 with TRBJ2-7; D might be TRBD2 (7 bases). This CDR3 region has 14 residues. Trimming cost V 2 bases and J 5 bases, with 13 bases left between them. The CDR3 loop is CASSLTGGGNEQYF. The CDR3 DNA reads TGTGCCAGCAGTTTAACGGGGGGCGGGAACGAGCAGTACTTC.

This chain connects TRBV24-1 to TRBJ2-7; 10 bases match TRBD1. The CDR3 spans 16 residues. J was trimmed by 1 base and V by 3 bases; bases with no gene match: 5. From germline, CDR1 is KGHDR and CDR2 SFDVKD. This chain's CDR3 is CATSDTGDRGSYEQYF. The CDR3, as DNA: TGTGCCACCAGTGATACTGGGGACAGGGGTTCCTACGAGCAGTACTTC.

The chain combines TRBV7-9 with TRBJ2-5, with D possibly being TRBD1 (5 bases). V was cut by 3 bases and J by 3 bases, with 17 bases left in between. Germline values: CDR1 SEHNR, CDR2 FQNEAQ (reference sequence). CDR3 length equals 16 residues. This CDR3 reads CASSLGQGDDEETQYF. The DNA of the CDR3 is TGTGCCAGCAGCTTGGGGCAGGGTGATGATGAAGAGACCCAGTACTTC.